These 8 T cell receptor beta chains came from one sample sequenced in a study of T cell repertoires in ileal Crohn's disease. This sample's time point: neoterminal ileum biopsy at postoperative endoscopy, about 6 months after surgery. TCRdb's copy holds only in-frame clones and misses some; the assay was immunoSEQ multiplex PCR. The table lists around 7,000 clones, 72% of them singletons. The sequenced sample was ileal tissue. These receptors were taken from an adult with Crohn's disease.

The V and J genes are TRBV27 and TRBJ2-5; TRBD2 agrees at 10 bases. Germline V gene lookup returns CDR1 MNHEY and CDR2 SMNVEV (reference sequence). The trim removed 6 bases at V and 3 bases at J, leaving 10 bases unmatched. The CDR3 loop spans 16 amino acids. In DNA, the CDR3 is TGTGCCAGCAGCCGAGGGAGCGGGGGGGGCGAAGAGACCCAGTACTTC. Its protein product is CASSRGSGGGEETQYF.

This clone has only a few counts. Here the CDR3 reads CARPGGQVHQPQHF. The CDR3 nucleotides are TGTGCAAGGCCCGGAGGACAGGTACATCAGCCCCAGCATTTT. This chain joins TRBV12-2 and TRBJ1-5; the D segment call TRBD1 is taken from the table without a DNA check. TRBV12-2 is flagged as a pseudogene. CDR3 size: 14 residues.

V gene TRBV29-1 combines with J gene TRBJ2-1; D remains ambiguous. The length of the CDR3 is 12 residues. CDR1 and CDR2 from the germline V gene are SQVTM and ANQGSEA. Between the trimmed V and J ends, which lost 6 bases and 5 bases, there was a span of 11 bases. The CDR3 bases are TGCAGCGTCCTGACACCGCACAATGAGCAGTTCTTC. Translated: CSVLTPHNEQFF.

The chain is built from TRBV9 and TRBJ2-7; 11 nucleotides match TRBD2. This CDR3 contains 16 residues. The germline CDR1 and CDR2 sequences are SGDLS and YYNGEE. With 5 bases clipped from V and 5 bases from J, the junction kept 12 bases outside the gene matches. The CDR3 reads CASRWELAGEVDEQYF. The CDR3 nucleotides are TGTGCCAGCAGGTGGGAACTAGCGGGAGAGGTCGACGAGCAGTACTTC. The full variable domain, completed using reference TRBV9 and TRBJ2-7, is DSGVTQTPKHLITATGQRVTLRCSPRSGDLSVYWYQQSLDQGLQFLIQYYNGEERAKGNILERFSAQQFPDLHSELNLSSLELGDSALYFCASRWELAGEVDEQYFGPGTRLTVT.

J is TRBJ1-1 and V is TRBV28; TRBD1 aligns across 10 bases. V gave up 5 bases and J gave up 0 bases; unmatched junction bases: 12. CDR1 is MDHEN, CDR2 SYDVKM, per germline. This CDR3 contains 18 residues. The CDR3 DNA reads as TGTGCCAGCAGTCTACCACCCGGGACAGGGGTTATGAACACTGAAGCTTTCTTT. Its translation: CASSLPPGTGVMNTEAFF.

This chain connects TRBV19 to TRBJ2-5; 7 positions agree with TRBD2. Germline V gives CDR1 LNHDA, CDR2 SQIVND (reference sequence). With 7 bases clipped from V and 4 bases from J, the junction kept 9 bases outside the gene matches. This CDR3 comprises 14 residues. In DNA form, the CDR3 reads TGTGCCAGTACCCCCAGTCCTAGCGGAGAGACCCAGTACTTC. This sequence encodes CASTPSPSGETQYF.

The gene calls are TRBV11-2 and TRBJ1-6, with D perhaps matching TRBD1 (5 bases). Trimming took 7 bases from V and 14 from J, leaving 18 bases between them. This CDR3 has 13 amino acids. The germline gives CDR1 SGHAT, CDR2 FQNNGV. The CDR3 here is CASTSLRVGTLHF. CDR3 nucleotides: TGTGCCAGCACTTCACTCAGGGTGGGGACCCTCCACTTT.

The chain recombines TRBV28 with TRBJ2-2; D is possibly TRBD2 (6 bases). The CDR3 has 15 amino acids. CDR1 MDHEN and CDR2 SYDVKM come from the germline V gene. The V end lost 2 bases, the J end lost 3 bases, and 10 bases lay between the germline ends. The CDR3 sequence: CASSLSGLDTGELFF. As DNA, the CDR3 is TGTGCCAGCAGTTTAAGCGGGTTAGACACCGGGGAGCTGTTTTTT.